This T cell receptor beta chain was retrieved from a study of human T cells and chemical hapten exposure. The time point was: pre-sensitization, week 0. Sample treatment: therapeutic diphenylcyclopropenone sensitization with weekly scalp DPC. One entry per CDR3 protein results from TCRdb running MiXCR on the RACE reads. The sample gives more than 300,000 distinct CDR3 sequences, 5.1% of which show up once; just over 2.5% is in the top ten. The clonotype was recovered from a woman in her forties or fifties with alopecia areata. Some clones in this sample may be carry-over from other donors' samples. This specimen was whole blood, taken in connection with sensitization to the hapten diphenylcyclopropenone (DPC).

CDR3 protein: CASSPPGLGEQYF. CDR3 DNA: TGTGCCAGCTCACCACCGGGCCTGGGCGAGCAGTACTTC. This chain uses TRBV18 with TRBJ2-7; D gene unclear. Germline lookup yields CDR1 KGHSH and CDR2 LQKENI. V lost 0 bases and J 6 bases, leaving 9 bases between the germline ends. CDR3 length equals 13 residues.